This T cell receptor beta chain emerged from a study of control samples from healthy donors and cancer patients. The method was immunoSEQ multiplex PCR; TCRdb's version includes in-frame clones alone and lacks a portion of them. The repertoire holds about 160,000 clones, with about 94% as singletons. V was shortened by 4 bases and J by 0 bases, with 12 bases between the two germline ends. The germline V gene has CDR1 ENHRY and CDR2 SYGVKD. The CDR3 is 15 amino acids. Input material: blood. The clonotype originates from a woman aged 40 to 50 in good health. This chain uses TRBV10-3 with TRBJ1-1; D may be TRBD1 (5 bases). The chain's CDR3 is CAISGVGRLNTEAFF. CDR3 coding DNA: TGTGCCATCAGTGGAGTGGGGCGGCTGAACACTGAAGCTTTCTTT.